This TCR beta chain is drawn from a study of control samples from healthy donors and cancer patients. The protocol was immunoSEQ multiplex PCR, while the TCRdb copy is restricted to in-frame clones and leaves out a portion. The table lists 75,000 or so clones, around 90% of them singletons. Germline lookup yields CDR1 SGHNT and CDR2 YYREEE (reference sequence). This CDR3 comprises 15 residues. V shed 4 bases and J 2 bases; nucleotides not matched to a gene: 9. This receptor was obtained from a man between 60 and 75 years old with colorectal cancer. The chain couples TRBV5-4 to TRBJ2-7; 7 positions agree with TRBD1. Material: PBMCs. CDR3 coding DNA: TGTGCCAGCAGCCCAGGTCCTGGACAGGCCTACGAGCAGTACTTC. Amino acid sequence: CASSPGPGQAYEQYF.